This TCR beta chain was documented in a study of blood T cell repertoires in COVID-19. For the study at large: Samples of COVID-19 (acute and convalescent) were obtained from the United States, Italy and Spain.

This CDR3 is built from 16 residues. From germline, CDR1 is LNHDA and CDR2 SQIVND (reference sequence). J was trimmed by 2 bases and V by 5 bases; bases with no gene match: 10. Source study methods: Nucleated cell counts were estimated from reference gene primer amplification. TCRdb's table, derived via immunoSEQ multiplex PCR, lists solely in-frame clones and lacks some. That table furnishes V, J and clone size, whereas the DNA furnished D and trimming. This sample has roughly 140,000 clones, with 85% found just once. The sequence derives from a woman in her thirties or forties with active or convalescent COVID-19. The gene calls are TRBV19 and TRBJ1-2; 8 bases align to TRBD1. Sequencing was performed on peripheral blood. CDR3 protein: CASSSNDQGANYGYTF. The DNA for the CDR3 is TGTGCCAGTAGTTCCAACGACCAGGGGGCCAACTATGGCTACACCTTC.